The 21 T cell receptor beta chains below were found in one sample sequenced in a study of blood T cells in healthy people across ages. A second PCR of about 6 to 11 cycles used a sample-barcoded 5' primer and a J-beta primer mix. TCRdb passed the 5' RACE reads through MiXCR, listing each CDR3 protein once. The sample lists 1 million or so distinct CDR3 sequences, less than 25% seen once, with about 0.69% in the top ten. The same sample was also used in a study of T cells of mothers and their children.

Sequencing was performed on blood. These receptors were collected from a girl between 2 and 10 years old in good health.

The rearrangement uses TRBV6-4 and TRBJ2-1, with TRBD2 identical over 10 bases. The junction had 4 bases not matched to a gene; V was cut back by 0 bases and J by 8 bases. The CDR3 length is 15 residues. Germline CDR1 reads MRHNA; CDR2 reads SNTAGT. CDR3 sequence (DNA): TGTGCCAGCAGTGACTCTAGCGGGGGGCCGGATGAGCAGTTCTTC. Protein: CASSDSSGGPDEQFF.

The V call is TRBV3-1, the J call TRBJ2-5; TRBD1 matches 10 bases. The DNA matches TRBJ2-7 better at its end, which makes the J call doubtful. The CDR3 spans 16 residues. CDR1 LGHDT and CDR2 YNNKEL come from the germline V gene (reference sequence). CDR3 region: CASSQVPGQGSYEQYF. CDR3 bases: TGTGCCAGCAGCCAAGTGCCGGGACAGGGGTCCTACGAGCAGTACTTC.

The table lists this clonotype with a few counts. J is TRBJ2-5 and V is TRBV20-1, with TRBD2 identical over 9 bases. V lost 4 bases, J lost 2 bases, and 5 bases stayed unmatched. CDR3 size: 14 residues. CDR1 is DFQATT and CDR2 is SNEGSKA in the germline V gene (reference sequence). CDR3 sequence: CSATLAGAQETQYF. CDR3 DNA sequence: TGCAGTGCTACTTTAGCGGGAGCGCAAGAGACCCAGTACTTC.

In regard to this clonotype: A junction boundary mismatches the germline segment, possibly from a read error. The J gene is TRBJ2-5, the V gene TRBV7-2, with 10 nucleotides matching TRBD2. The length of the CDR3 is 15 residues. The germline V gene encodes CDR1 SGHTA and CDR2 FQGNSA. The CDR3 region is CASRVTSGAQETRYF. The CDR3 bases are TGTGCCAGCAGAGTTACTAGCGGGGCCCAAGAGACCCGGTACTTC.

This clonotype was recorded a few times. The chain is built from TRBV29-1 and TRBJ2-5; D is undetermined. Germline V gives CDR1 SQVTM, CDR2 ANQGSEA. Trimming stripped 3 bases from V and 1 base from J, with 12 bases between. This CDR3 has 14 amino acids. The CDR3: CSVDFLGVQETQYF. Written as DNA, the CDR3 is TGCAGCGTTGATTTCTTAGGAGTCCAAGAGACCCAGTACTTC. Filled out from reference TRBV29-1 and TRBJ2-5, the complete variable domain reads SAVISQKPSRDICQRGTSLTIQCQVDSQVTMMFWYRQQPGQSLTLIATANQGSEATYESGFVIDKFPISRPNLTFSTLTVSNMSPEDSSIYLCSVDFLGVQETQYFGPGTRLLVL.

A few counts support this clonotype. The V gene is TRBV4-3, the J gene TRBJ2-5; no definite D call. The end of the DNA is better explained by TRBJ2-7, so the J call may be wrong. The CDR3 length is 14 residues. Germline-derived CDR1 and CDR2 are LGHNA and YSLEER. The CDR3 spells CASSQEVGSDEQYF. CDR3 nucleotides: TGCGCCAGCAGCCAAGAAGTAGGCAGCGACGAGCAGTACTTC.

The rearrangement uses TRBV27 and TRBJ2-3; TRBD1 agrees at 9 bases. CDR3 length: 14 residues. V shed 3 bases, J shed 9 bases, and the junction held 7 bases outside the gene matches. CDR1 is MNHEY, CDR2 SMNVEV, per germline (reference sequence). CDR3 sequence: CASSFRTGDGTQYF. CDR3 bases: TGTGCCAGCAGTTTCAGGACAGGGGACGGGACGCAGTATTTT.

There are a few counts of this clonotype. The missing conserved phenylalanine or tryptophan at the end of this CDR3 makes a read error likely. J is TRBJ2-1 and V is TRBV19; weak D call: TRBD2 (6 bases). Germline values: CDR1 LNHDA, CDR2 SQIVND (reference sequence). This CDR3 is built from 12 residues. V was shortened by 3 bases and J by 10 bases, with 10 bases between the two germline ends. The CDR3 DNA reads TGTGCCAGTAGTATGGGACTTGAGGAGCAGTTCCTC. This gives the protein CASSMGLEEQFL.

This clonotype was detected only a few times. The CDR3 coding sequence is TGCGCCAGCAGCCAAGATCAGGGCTTCCAAGCTTTCTTT. Protein product: CASSQDQGFQAFF. The chain has TRBV4-3 and TRBJ1-1; tentative D call: TRBD1 (5 bases). Trimming left V 0 bases short and J 9 bases short, with 11 bases between. CDR1 LGHNA and CDR2 YSLEER come from the germline V gene. CDR3 length equals 13 residues.

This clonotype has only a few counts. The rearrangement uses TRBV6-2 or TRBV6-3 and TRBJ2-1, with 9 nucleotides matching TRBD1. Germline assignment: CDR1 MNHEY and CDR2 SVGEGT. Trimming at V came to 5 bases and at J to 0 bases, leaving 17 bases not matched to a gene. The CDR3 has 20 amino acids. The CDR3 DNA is TGTGCCAGCAGTAAACTCCCGGGACAGGGAACAACAAGCTCCTACAATGAGCAGTTCTTC. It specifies CASSKLPGQGTTSSYNEQFF.

The CDR3: CSARDILQRTYNEQFF. CDR3 in DNA: TGCAGTGCTAGAGATATACTTCAGCGGACCTACAATGAGCAGTTCTTC. The chain couples TRBV20-1 to TRBJ2-7, with D perhaps matching TRBD2 (5 bases). TRBJ2-1 matches the DNA end more closely, so the J call is doubtful. The CDR3 contains 16 residues. Germline assignment: CDR1 DFQATT and CDR2 SNEGSKA (reference sequence).

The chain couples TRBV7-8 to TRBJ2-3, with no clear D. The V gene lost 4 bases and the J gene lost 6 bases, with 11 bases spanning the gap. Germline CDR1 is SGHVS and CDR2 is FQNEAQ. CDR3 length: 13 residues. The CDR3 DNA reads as TGTGCCAGCAGCTCCGAGGTGGTGGATACGCAGTATTTT. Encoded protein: CASSSEVVDTQYF. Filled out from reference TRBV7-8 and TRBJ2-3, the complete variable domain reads GAGVSQSPRYKVAKRGQDVALRCDPISGHVSLFWYQQALGQGPEFLTYFQNEAQLDKSGLPSDRFFAERPEGSVSTLKIQRTQQEDSAVYLCASSSEVVDTQYFGPGTRLTVL.

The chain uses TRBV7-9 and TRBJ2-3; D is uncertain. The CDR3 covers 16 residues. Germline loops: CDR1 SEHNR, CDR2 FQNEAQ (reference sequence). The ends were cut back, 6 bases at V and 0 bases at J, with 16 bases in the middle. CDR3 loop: CASRHRPNGSTDTQYF. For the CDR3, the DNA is TGTGCCAGCAGGCATAGGCCAAATGGGAGCACAGATACGCAGTATTTT. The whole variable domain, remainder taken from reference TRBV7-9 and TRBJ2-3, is DTGVSQNPRHKITKRGQNVTFRCDPISEHNRLYWYRQTLGQGPEFLTYFQNEAQLEKSRLLSDRFSAERPKGSFSTLEIQRTEQGDSAMYLCASRHRPNGSTDTQYFGPGTRLTVL.

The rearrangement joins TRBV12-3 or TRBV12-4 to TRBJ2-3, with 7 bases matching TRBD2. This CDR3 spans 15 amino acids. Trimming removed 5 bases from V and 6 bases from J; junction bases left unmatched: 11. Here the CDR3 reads CASSPTSALGDTQYF. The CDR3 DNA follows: TGTGCCAGCAGTCCCACTAGCGCCTTGGGGGATACGCAGTATTTT.

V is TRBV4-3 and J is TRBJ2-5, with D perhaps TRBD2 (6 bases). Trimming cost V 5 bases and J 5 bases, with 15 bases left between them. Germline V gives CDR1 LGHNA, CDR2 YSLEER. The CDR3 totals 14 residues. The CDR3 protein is CASSVDYRGETQYF. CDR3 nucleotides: TGCGCCAGCAGCGTCGACTACCGGGGGGAGACCCAGTACTTC.

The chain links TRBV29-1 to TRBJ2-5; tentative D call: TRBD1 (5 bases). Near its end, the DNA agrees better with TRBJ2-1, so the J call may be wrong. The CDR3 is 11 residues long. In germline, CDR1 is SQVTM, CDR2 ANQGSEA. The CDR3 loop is CSVGTPNEQFF. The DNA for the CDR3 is TGCAGCGTTGGGACACCCAATGAGCAGTTCTTC.

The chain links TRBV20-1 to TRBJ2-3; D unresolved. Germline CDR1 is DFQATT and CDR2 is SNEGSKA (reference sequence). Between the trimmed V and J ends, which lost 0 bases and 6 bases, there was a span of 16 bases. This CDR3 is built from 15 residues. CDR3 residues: CSAREQLTFKDTQYF. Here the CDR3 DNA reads TGCAGTGCTAGAGAACAGCTAACGTTCAAGGATACGCAGTATTTT.

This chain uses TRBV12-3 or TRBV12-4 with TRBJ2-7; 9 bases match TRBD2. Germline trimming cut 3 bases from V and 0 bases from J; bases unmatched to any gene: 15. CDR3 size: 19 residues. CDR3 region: CASSFRRGSGGQSSYEQYF. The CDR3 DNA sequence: TGTGCCAGCAGTTTCAGGAGGGGTAGCGGGGGCCAGAGCTCCTACGAGCAGTACTTC.

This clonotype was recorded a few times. The CDR3 sequence: CASSVEDSTDTQYF. Written as DNA, the CDR3 is TGTGCCAGCAGCGTAGAGGACAGCACAGATACGCAGTATTTT. The rearrangement uses TRBV9 and TRBJ2-3; D not resolved. The V and J ends lost 0 bases and 0 bases respectively, with 5 bases between them. Germline lookup yields CDR1 SGDLS and CDR2 YYNGEE. CDR3 length: 14 residues. Complete variable domain (other parts from reference TRBV9 and TRBJ2-3): DSGVTQTPKHLITATGQRVTLRCSPRSGDLSVYWYQQSLDQGLQFLIQYYNGEERAKGNILERFSAQQFPDLHSELNLSSLELGDSALYFCASSVEDSTDTQYFGPGTRLTVL.

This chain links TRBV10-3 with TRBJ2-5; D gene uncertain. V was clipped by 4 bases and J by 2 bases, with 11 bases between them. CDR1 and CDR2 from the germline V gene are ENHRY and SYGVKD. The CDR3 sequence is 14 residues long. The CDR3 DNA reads TGTGCCATCAGTGCCGCGACGGATCAAGAGACCCAGTACTTC. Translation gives CAISAATDQETQYF.

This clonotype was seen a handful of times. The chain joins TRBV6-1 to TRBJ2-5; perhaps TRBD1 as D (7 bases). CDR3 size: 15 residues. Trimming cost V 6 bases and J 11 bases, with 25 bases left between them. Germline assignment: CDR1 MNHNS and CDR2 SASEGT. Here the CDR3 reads CASSPVGQGDWEQYF. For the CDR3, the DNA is TGTGCCAGCAGCCCCGTTGGGCAGGGGGACTGGGAGCAGTACTTC.